The 11 T cell receptor beta chains reported below all come from one sample, sequenced in a study of shared clonotypes between healthy human individuals. Sequencing was performed with immunoSEQ multiplex PCR; in TCRdb, only in-frame clones are kept and a portion is missing. Altogether around 2,100,000 clones are present, about 95% being singletons, with the ten largest covering 1% to 1.5%. Naive-designated CD8 cells lacked CD45RO, were positively enriched for CCR7, and omitted terminally differentiated effector memory CD45RA+ cells. Sequenced input: naive CD8+ T cells sorted from blood. These receptors all come from a man aged 18 to 35 in good health.

This rearrangement joins TRBV30 to TRBJ1-2, with unresolved D. Germline V CDR1 and CDR2: GTSNPN, SVGIG (reference sequence). V lost 2 bases, J lost 4 bases, and 11 bases lay in between. The CDR3 has 13 residues. CDR3 amino acids: CAWSKRAVYGYTF. DNA of the CDR3: TGTGCCTGGAGTAAGCGGGCGGTCTATGGCTACACCTTC.

This clone showed up just once. The J gene is TRBJ2-2, the V gene TRBV27, with 12 bases lining up with TRBD1. Looked up from germline, CDR1 is MNHEY and CDR2 is SMNVEV (reference sequence). J was trimmed by 9 bases and V by 3 bases; bases with no gene match: 5. This CDR3 is 15 amino acids long. The CDR3 region has the DNA TGTGCCAGCAGTTTGGGACAGGGGGCTGTGTGGGAGCTGTTTTTT. As protein: CASSLGQGAVWELFF.

The chain couples TRBV15 to TRBJ1-1; the match to TRBD1 covers 7 bases. CDR3 length: 16 amino acids. With V trimmed by 5 bases and J by 0 bases, 9 bases remained unmatched. Germline V gene lookup returns CDR1 LNHNV and CDR2 YYDKDF (reference sequence). Written as DNA, the CDR3 is TGTGCCACCAGCGGAGGGACAGCCTTAATGAACACTGAAGCTTTCTTT. Amino acid sequence: CATSGGTALMNTEAFF.

V is TRBV13 and J is TRBJ2-1, with TRBD2 matching over 8 bases. Per germline, CDR1 PRHDT and CDR2 FYEKMQ (reference sequence). CDR3 length equals 15 residues. The V segment lost 2 bases and the J segment 2 bases; nucleotides outside the gene matches: 2. CDR3 in amino acids: CASSLREGPYNEQFF. For the CDR3, the DNA is TGTGCCAGCAGCTTACGGGAGGGCCCCTACAATGAGCAGTTCTTC.

The chain combines TRBV28 with TRBJ2-7; D unclear. Trimming pared 3 bases from V and 2 bases from J, leaving 8 bases between. The CDR3 is 13 amino acids. Germline CDR1 MDHEN, CDR2 SYDVKM. Written as DNA, the CDR3 is TGTGCCAGCAGTTTGGGCAAGACCTACGAGCAGTACTTC. This sequence encodes CASSLGKTYEQYF.

The chain combines TRBV12-5 with TRBJ2-2, with TRBD1 matching over 8 bases. V was pared by 1 base and J by 5 bases, with 0 bases of the junction left unmatched. This CDR3 is built from 14 residues. Germline lookup yields CDR1 LGHNT and CDR2 FRNRAP. The CDR3 loop is CASGLGQGTGELFF. The CDR3 region has the DNA TGTGCTAGTGGTTTGGGACAGGGGACCGGGGAGCTGTTTTTT.

The chain links TRBV7-8 to TRBJ2-7, with a possible D match to TRBD2 (5 bases). CDR1 SGHVS and CDR2 FQNEAQ come from the germline V gene. Trimming cost V 5 bases and J 1 base, with 12 bases left between them. There are 14 residues in the CDR3. The CDR3 nucleotides read TGTGCCAGCAGCGTAGATAGAGGGTCCTACGAGCAGTACTTC. This encodes CASSVDRGSYEQYF.

This chain joins TRBV29-1 and TRBJ2-7, with 8 bases aligning to TRBD1. There are 13 residues in the CDR3. Germline CDR1 SQVTM, CDR2 ANQGSEA. V shed 5 bases and J 1 base; nucleotides not matched to a gene: 4. The CDR3 DNA sequence: TGCAGCGTTAGGACAGGGTGGTCCTACGAGCAGTACTTC. Translation: CSVRTGWSYEQYF.

The chain links TRBV25-1 to TRBJ2-2; 8 bases agree with TRBD1. The CDR3 is 15 residues long. Germline V lookup: CDR1 MGHDK, CDR2 SYGVNS. Losses at the gene ends were 3 bases for V and 5 bases for J; bases not matched to a gene: 5. The CDR3 here is CASSDTDRATGELFF. DNA of the CDR3: TGTGCCAGCAGTGATACGGACAGGGCGACCGGGGAGCTGTTTTTT. Full variable domain (missing parts from reference TRBV25-1 and TRBJ2-2): EADIYQTPRYLVIGTGKKITLECSQTMGHDKMYWYQQDPGMELHLIHYSYGVNSTEKGDLSSESTVSRIRTEHFPLTLESARPSHTSQYLCASSDTDRATGELFFGEGSRLTVL.

V is TRBV6-6 and J is TRBJ2-3, with TRBD1 identical over 11 bases. With 7 bases clipped from V and 5 bases from J, the junction kept 8 bases outside the gene matches. This CDR3 has 15 residues. Germline V gene lookup returns CDR1 MNHNY and CDR2 SVGAGI (reference sequence). The CDR3 sequence: CASTRTGGVVDTQYF. The CDR3 coding sequence is TGTGCCAGCACCCGGACAGGGGGCGTGGTAGATACGCAGTATTTT.

This chain connects TRBV4-1 to TRBJ2-5, with 9 bases identical to TRBD2. The germline CDR1 and CDR2 sequences are MGHRA and YSYEKL. The CDR3 is made up of 17 amino acids. The J segment lost 4 bases and the V segment lost 4 bases, leaving 13 bases of the junction unmatched. The CDR3 coding sequence is TGCGCCAGCAGCCCCAAAGGGATAGCGGGAGTTTTAGAGACCCAGTACTTC. Translating it yields CASSPKGIAGVLETQYF.